A single sample is the source of the 3 T cell receptor beta chains below, sequenced in a study of CD8 T cells in ankylosing spondylitis (dated by TCRdb to about 2017). Their cognate antigens are unknown. Overall study results and their limits: A TCR beta motif of roughly 8 highly homologous amino acid variants appeared characteristic of blood from ankylosing spondylitis patients.

The library was made by 5' RACE. The sequencer was an Illumina HiSeq 2500. TCRdb applied fastp at Q25 and MiXCR to the public reads, then kept only in-frame beta chains. Every entry covers one CDR3 protein and lists the most common genes and DNA from its rows. Within this sample are 700,000 or so distinct CDR3 sequences, with 15% to 20% of them counted one time only. 19% of the sample is taken by the ten largest. Sequencing used blood, either unsorted or a sorted T cell fraction (not recorded which). Source of these receptors: a male donor with ankylosing spondylitis.

This clonotype appeared a few times. This chain uses TRBV12-3 or TRBV12-4 with TRBJ1-1, with D possibly matching TRBD1 (5 bases). This CDR3 comprises 15 residues. V gave up 5 bases and J gave up 4 bases, with 17 bases separating them. CDR3 loop: CASSSLGAEPTEAFF. The CDR3 DNA reads as TGTGCCAGCAGTAGCCTTGGGGCAGAACCCACTGAAGCTTTCTTT.

The V call is TRBV5-1, the J call TRBJ1-2, with 8 nucleotides matching TRBD1. Germline V gene data show CDR1 as SGHRS and CDR2 as YFSETQ. The junction had 4 bases not matched to a gene; V was cut back by 0 bases and J by 0 bases. CDR3 length: 16 amino acids. CDR3 region: CASSLVTGDANYGYTF. The CDR3 nucleotides read TGCGCCAGCAGCTTGGTGACAGGGGATGCTAACTATGGCTACACCTTC.

In this sample, this clonotype turned up many times. The genes are TRBV20-1 and TRBJ2-4, with TRBD1 identical over 9 bases. V trimming: 6 bases; J trimming: 2 bases; junction bases outside the gene matches: 5. Germline V gene sequence: CDR1 DFQATT, CDR2 SNEGSKA (reference sequence). The CDR3 extends over 14 amino acids. In DNA, the CDR3 is TGCAGTGCCACCGGGACAGGGACCAAAAACATTCAGTACTTC. Translating it yields CSATGTGTKNIQYF.